These 10 T cell receptor beta chains were sequenced from one sample in a study of cytomegalovirus exposure and HLA in healthy donors. Researchers ran the PCR with 60 Vbeta and 13 Jbeta primers. The method was immunoSEQ multiplex PCR; TCRdb's version includes in-frame clones alone and lacks a portion of them. The table has about 80,000 clones, around 77% seen once. The sequenced material came from PBMCs. Receptors originate from a man in his fifties or sixties in good health and CMV-seronegative.

Regarding this clone: At the DNA level, this CDR3 is encoded by other sequences in the same sample as well. The rearrangement joins TRBV7-9 to TRBJ2-3; D is possibly TRBD2 (6 bases). CDR1 is SEHNR, CDR2 FQNEAQ, per germline (reference sequence). This CDR3 has 16 amino acids. The V end lost 0 bases, the J end lost 1 base, and 11 bases lay between the germline ends. CDR3 protein: CASSLALGGGTDTQYF. The CDR3 DNA reads as TGTGCCAGCAGCTTAGCGCTGGGCGGGGGCACAGATACGCAGTATTTT.

V is TRBV9 and J is TRBJ1-1; weak D call: TRBD1 (6 bases). Germline V gives CDR1 SGDLS, CDR2 YYNGEE. The CDR3 is made up of 14 amino acids. V lost 0 bases to trimming and J lost 10 bases, with 16 bases between them. The DNA of the CDR3 is TGTGCCAGCAGCGTAGCTGGGGGGGCGCAAGGAGCTTTCTTT. Translating gives CASSVAGGAQGAFF.

CDR3 loop: CASSDGFWGTSPNEQFF. The CDR3 region has the DNA TGTGCCAGCAGTGATGGGTTTTGGGGGACTAGCCCAAATGAGCAGTTCTTC. The rearrangement uses TRBV6-1 and TRBJ2-1, with 9 positions matching TRBD2. Trimming at V came to 3 bases and at J to 7 bases, leaving 13 bases not matched to a gene. This CDR3 is 17 amino acids long. Germline loops: CDR1 MNHNS, CDR2 SASEGT.

The V call is TRBV10-3, the J call TRBJ1-3, with D hard to call. From germline, CDR1 is ENHRY and CDR2 SYGVKD. V gave up 10 bases and J gave up 0 bases, with 13 bases separating them. The CDR3 is 14 amino acids. The DNA for the CDR3 is TGTGCCACCGCGGTTGGAGTCTCTGGAAACACCATATATTTT. Amino acids: CATAVGVSGNTIYF.

V is TRBV7-8 and J is TRBJ2-5; TRBD2 agrees at 7 bases. The CDR3 has 14 amino acids. V lost 5 bases, J lost 3 bases, and 6 bases stayed unmatched. The V gene's germline CDR1 is SGHVS and CDR2 FQNEAQ. This chain's CDR3 is CASSQRGSKETQYF. The CDR3 coding sequence is TGTGCCAGCAGCCAGCGGGGATCAAAAGAGACCCAGTACTTC.

This rearrangement joins TRBV9 to TRBJ2-5; D uncertain. Germline loops: CDR1 SGDLS, CDR2 YYNGEE. Between the trimmed V and J ends, which lost 0 bases and 2 bases, there was a span of 14 bases. CDR3 length: 16 residues. The DNA for the CDR3 is TGTGCCAGCAGCGTAGAATTGTGGGCGCTACAAGAGACCCAGTACTTC. Amino acids: CASSVELWALQETQYF.

V usage is TRBV2 and J usage is TRBJ2-5; D is undetermined. The ends were cut back, 7 bases at V and 9 bases at J, with 18 bases in the middle. This CDR3 has 13 residues. Looked up from germline, CDR1 is SNHLY and CDR2 is FYNNEI. The CDR3 loop is CASTPGQRVAQYF. The CDR3 coding sequence is TGTGCCAGCACCCCTGGTCAGCGCGTGGCCCAGTACTTC.

This chain links TRBV19 with TRBJ2-1; TRBD2 matches 9 bases. Germline V CDR1 and CDR2: LNHDA, SQIVND (reference sequence). The J segment lost 1 base and the V segment lost 5 bases, leaving 9 bases of the junction unmatched. The CDR3 runs to 17 residues. The CDR3 DNA is TGTGCCAGTAGTCTAGCGGGGAAGTGGGTATCCTACAATGAGCAGTTCTTC. Its translation: CASSLAGKWVSYNEQFF.

This chain joins TRBV6-5 and TRBJ1-2, with a tentative D call TRBD1 (6 bases). Trimming shortened V by 5 bases and J by 4 bases, and 14 bases separated the two germline ends. The CDR3 is 14 amino acids. Per the germline V gene, CDR1 is MNHEY and CDR2 is SVGAGI. CDR3 in amino acids: CASSEQGKGYGYTF. The CDR3, as DNA: TGTGCCAGCAGTGAACAGGGTAAAGGCTATGGCTACACCTTC.

This clone was recorded only once. V usage is TRBV28 and J usage is TRBJ2-5; D is undetermined. The CDR3 has 14 residues. V was clipped by 1 base and J by 5 bases, with 11 bases between them. Per the germline V gene, CDR1 is MDHEN and CDR2 is SYDVKM. CDR3 amino acids: CASSLFPVRETQYF. DNA of the CDR3: TGTGCCAGCAGTTTATTTCCGGTCCGGGAGACCCAGTACTTC. Together with reference TRBV28 and TRBJ2-5, the CDR3 gives the full variable domain: DVKVTQSSRYLVKRTGEKVFLECVQDMDHENMFWYRQDPGLGLRLIYFSYDVKMKEKGDIPEGYSVSREKKERFSLILESASTNQTSMYLCASSLFPVRETQYFGPGTRLLVL.